This TCR beta chain emerged from a study of naive and memory T cell subsets. The library had UMIs added by 3' ligation of an oligonucleotide to TCR cDNA. Reverse transcription used DNase-treated unsorted total RNA, aiming for roughly 1 to 1,100 ng. This clonotype was detected ten times or more. Amplification of ligated cDNA took four PCR rounds with SP2 and nested alpha and beta constant primers. TCRdb re-called the 5' RACE reads with MiXCR, one entry per CDR3 protein. The table shows roughly 48,000 distinct CDR3 sequences, with around 4.7% occurring only once. The sequence was collected from a female donor in good health.

CDR3 protein: CASSQTGGKGEAFF. As DNA, the CDR3 is TGTGCCAGCAGCCAAACAGGGGGGAAAGGTGAAGCTTTCTTT. V is TRBV3-1 and J is TRBJ1-1, with 8 positions matching TRBD1. Germline V gene data show CDR1 as LGHDT and CDR2 as YNNKEL (reference sequence). V lost 2 bases and J lost 7; bases outside the gene matches: 6. This CDR3 has 14 amino acids.